The next 5 T cell receptor beta chains were all read from a single sample in a study of T cells in Graves' hyperthyroidism and ophthalmopathy. Amplified regions were TCR beta CDR3 sequences from RNA transcripts. First-round RT-PCR of the TCR CDR3 relied on the HTBI primer set. TCRdb re-derived calls from the multiplex PCR reads in MiXCR, one entry per CDR3 protein. The data hold almost 600,000 distinct CDR3 sequences, with approximately 13% observed a single time. Specimen: blood. The receptors originated from a woman aged 25 to 45 with Graves' hyperthyroidism that later progressed to Graves' ophthalmopathy.

This clonotype was observed at least ten times. The V and J genes are TRBV6-1 and TRBJ1-2; D unresolved. V dropped 7 bases and J dropped 1 base, with 13 bases sitting between them. CDR1 and CDR2 (germline): MNHNS, SASEGT. The CDR3 runs to 14 residues. CDR3 sequence (DNA): TGTGCCAGCAACCCCTCTCTAAATAACTATGGCTACACCTTC. Protein: CASNPSLNNYGYTF.

This clonotype was seen only a few times. This sequence joins TRBV14 and TRBJ1-1; TRBD1 might be the D (5 bases). V shed 0 bases and J shed 0 bases, with 17 bases lying between them. Germline loops: CDR1 SGHDN, CDR2 FVKESK. This CDR3 contains 18 residues. The CDR3 region is CASSQERGRAGVNTEAFF. CDR3 nucleotide sequence: TGTGCCAGCAGCCAAGAAAGGGGAAGGGCGGGGGTGAACACTGAAGCTTTCTTT.

This clonotype came up many times. V is TRBV30 and J is TRBJ2-7; tentative D call: TRBD2 (5 bases). This CDR3 has 15 residues. V was trimmed by 0 bases and J by 2 bases, leaving 14 bases between them. Germline CDR1 reads GTSNPN; CDR2 reads SVGIG (reference sequence). The CDR3 is CAWSVNGILPYEQYF. CDR3 DNA sequence: TGTGCCTGGAGTGTTAACGGGATCCTTCCCTACGAGCAGTACTTC.

This clonotype was seen many times. V gene TRBV18 combines with J gene TRBJ1-6; the match to TRBD1 covers 7 bases. CDR3 length equals 15 residues. Germline V gives CDR1 KGHSH, CDR2 LQKENI. J lost 8 bases, V lost 4 bases, and 8 bases had no gene match. The CDR3 sequence: CASSQTGTVDSPLHF. CDR3 nucleotides: TGTGCCAGCTCACAGACAGGGACAGTCGATTCACCCCTCCACTTT.

This clonotype occurred many times. V gene TRBV6-2 or TRBV6-3 combines with J gene TRBJ2-3; D unclear. The V and J ends lost 6 bases and 4 bases respectively, with 20 bases between them. The germline V gene has CDR1 MNHEY and CDR2 SVGEGT. The CDR3 is made up of 16 amino acids. CDR3 nucleotides: TGTGCCAGCAGCTTCCCTCACCTAGACGGGTCAGATACGCAGTATTTT. As protein: CASSFPHLDGSDTQYF.